This is a list of T cell receptor beta chains from one sample in a study of CD8+ T cells in alopecia areata. Here immunoSEQ multiplex PCR was the method, and the copy in TCRdb shows in-frame clones only, minus some. The table lists 190,000 or so clones, approximately 60% of them singletons. The sample consisted of CD4+ T cells sorted from blood, taken at week 4, from a patient treated with tofacitinib. These receptors all come from a human donor with alopecia areata. Both conserved end residues are part of each CDR3.

j_gene	v_gene	len	CDR3aa
TRBJ1-1	TRBV29-1	14	CSVDTTGTNTEAFF
TRBJ2-5	TRBV25-1	12	CASGAGSETQYF
TRBJ2-3	TRBV5-1	13	CASSSTLTDTQYF
TRBJ2-7	TRBV5-1	11	CASSLAREQYF
TRBJ1-2	TRBV4-3	14	CASSQEEETYGYTF
TRBJ1-1	TRBV6-5	16	CASSYSRGRGLPEAFF
TRBJ1-2	TRBV7-3	16	CASSPGPGQVSYGYTF
TRBJ2-5	TRBV5-4	14	CASTSTGGQETQYF
TRBJ1-2	TRBV19	15	CASSIQTGWAYGYTF
TRBJ1-1	TRBV5-6	14	CASSLVSGTTEAFF
TRBJ1-1	TRBV30	16	CAWKLPDRGWNTEAFF
TRBJ1-1	TRBV4-1	11	CASSQGTEAFF
TRBJ2-7	TRBV30	15	CAWSPTTGTRSEQYF
TRBJ2-1	TRBV30	14	CAWTSTSKNNEQFF
TRBJ1-2	TRBV28	12	CASNIANYGYTF
TRBJ2-1	TRBV29-1	15	CSVARGVDPTNEQFF
TRBJ1-3	TRBV29-1	14	CSVEYTNSGNTIYF
TRBJ2-5	TRBV2	14	CASRPGQGGETQYF
TRBJ1-2	TRBV7-6	15	CASSLEGRSGYGYTF
TRBJ2-7	TRBV15	16	CATSRDRHRGGYEQYF
TRBJ1-6	TRBV4-3	14	CASSQDFIASPLHF
TRBJ2-3	TRBV6-1	15	CASSDSRASTDTQYF
TRBJ1-1	TRBV2	16	CASSLGGRRVNTEAFF
TRBJ2-3	TRBV28	15	CASVQGGASTDTQYF
TRBJ2-3	TRBV5-4	17	CASSSMGQRGVADTQYF
TRBJ2-1	TRBV12-5	16	CASGLGTSGGMDEQFF
TRBJ1-2	TRBV28	14	CASSRTGKIYGYTF
TRBJ1-2	TRBV5-4	14	CASSLGGKEYGYTF
TRBJ2-7	TRBV5-4	13	CASSLRTGYEQYF
TRBJ1-2	TRBV10-3	17	CAISYGSRHRSLYGYTF
TRBJ1-1	TRBV18	15	CASSPRTGRDTEAFF
TRBJ2-7	TRBV7-2	13	CASSQIPPYEQYF
TRBJ1-5	TRBV7-2	13	CASSLGESVPQHF
TRBJ2-5	TRBV25-1	13	CASTKRDWVTQYF
TRBJ1-6	TRBV27	12	CASSLKGRLLHF
TRBJ1-4	TRBV28	14	CASRPGTLDEKLFF
TRBJ2-5	TRBV2	10	CASGAETQYF
TRBJ2-5	TRBV28	19	CASRTNFGQGRIFQETQYF
TRBJ1-1	TRBV10-3	13	CAIRTAGNTEAFF
TRBJ2-3	TRBV6-6	16	CASSYRSTLSTDTQYF
TRBJ2-5	TRBV30	12	CAWGPSAKTQYF
TRBJ1-1	TRBV7-9	13	CASSLKVNTEAFF
TRBJ2-3	TRBV2	14	CASSVAGGTDTQYF
TRBJ2-7	TRBV29-1	13	CSVELDRPYEQYF
TRBJ2-3	TRBV5-4	16	CASSLATGTATDTQYF
TRBJ1-2	TRBV27	16	CASSLEAGLKSTGYTF
TRBJ2-3	TRBV5-1	15	CASSSGAASTDTQYF
TRBJ1-6	TRBV6-1	13	CASSESRNSPLHF
TRBJ2-5	TRBV19	13	CASSIGWGETQYF
TRBJ2-2	TRBV5-4	16	CASSWGLAGGTGELFF
TRBJ1-5	TRBV6-5	16	CASSYSIRQANQPQHF
TRBJ1-3	TRBV30	14	CACGPSNKVNTIYF
TRBJ1-5	TRBV5-1	14	CASSLGQSGQPQHF
TRBJ2-3	TRBV5-1	15	CASSLVAAGSDTQYF
TRBJ1-6	TRBV6-6	15	CASSPQTGLTSPLHF
TRBJ2-7	TRBV11-2	13	CASSLGSSYEQYF
TRBJ1-2	TRBV30	13	CAWSEGAQDGYTF
TRBJ2-7	TRBV29-1	13	CSVGGTVTYEQYF
TRBJ2-7	TRBV2	12	CASSPSGYEQYF